The 15 T cell receptor beta chains below come from one sample, sequenced in a study of blood T cell repertoires in COVID-19. The data were produced by immunoSEQ multiplex PCR, yet TCRdb's version contains in-frame clones alone and is incomplete. This sample carries 43,000 or so clones, around 86% of them seen once, and the ten largest clones take roughly 15%. Material for sequencing was peripheral blood. The receptors were gathered from a man in his 60s with active or convalescent COVID-19.

The V call is TRBV6-1, the J call TRBJ2-5, with 7 bases aligning to TRBD1. Germline CDR1 reads MNHNS; CDR2 reads SASEGT. With 4 bases clipped from V and 4 bases from J, the junction kept 12 bases outside the gene matches. The CDR3 is 16 residues long. The CDR3 nucleotides are TGTGCCAGCAGTGGACCCGACAGGGTCATGTCAGAGACCCAGTACTTC. Encoded protein: CASSGPDRVMSETQYF.

The rearrangement uses TRBV3-1 (or the pseudogene TRBV3-2) and TRBJ1-1; 8 bases are a match to TRBD1. Germline lookup yields CDR1 LGHDT and CDR2 YNNKEL (reference sequence). The CDR3 consists of 13 residues. J gave up 11 bases and V 6 bases, and 11 bases lay outside the gene matches. The CDR3: CASRDRQGIMAFF. CDR3 nucleotide sequence: TGTGCCAGCAGAGACAGACAGGGGATAATGGCTTTCTTT.

In this sample, this clone turned up once. This chain uses TRBV7-4 with TRBJ1-4; no definite D call. The length of the CDR3 is 15 residues. The V end lost 3 bases, the J end lost 8 bases, and 16 bases lay between the germline ends. Germline V gives CDR1 SGHVT, CDR2 SQSDAQ. The chain's CDR3 is CASSLGPSHMEKLFF. In DNA form, the CDR3 reads TGTGCCAGCAGCTTGGGCCCTTCGCATATGGAAAAACTGTTTTTT.

The chain has TRBV30 and TRBJ2-7, with D possibly being TRBD2 (5 bases). The CDR3 totals 14 residues. V dropped 0 bases and J dropped 0 bases, with 9 bases sitting between them. Germline lookup yields CDR1 GTSNPN and CDR2 SVGIG (reference sequence). The CDR3 is CAWSVGSGSYEQYF. The CDR3 DNA follows: TGTGCCTGGAGTGTTGGCAGCGGCTCCTACGAGCAGTACTTC.

This rearrangement joins TRBV11-3 to TRBJ2-1; 9 nucleotides align to TRBD1. CDR3 length: 15 amino acids. The germline V gene encodes CDR1 SGHNT and CDR2 YENEEA. J was trimmed by 9 bases and V by 1 base; bases with no gene match: 7. CDR3 DNA sequence: TGTGCCAGCAGCTTAGGTCCGGGACAGGGAACTGAGCAGTTCTTC. Translation gives CASSLGPGQGTEQFF.

The chain recombines TRBV7-6 with TRBJ1-2, with D perhaps TRBD1 (5 bases). V lost 0 bases and J 4 bases, leaving 18 bases between the germline ends. The CDR3 consists of 17 residues. The germline V gene encodes CDR1 SGHVS and CDR2 FNYEAQ. The CDR3 reads CASSLAPDSYGSYGYTF. The CDR3 nucleotides read TGTGCCAGCAGCTTAGCACCCGACAGTTACGGATCCTATGGCTACACCTTC.

The rearrangement links TRBV7-9 to TRBJ2-1; D ambiguous. This CDR3 comprises 14 residues. CDR1 SEHNR and CDR2 FQNEAQ come from the germline V gene (reference sequence). V was cut by 4 bases and J by 6 bases, with 13 bases left in between. This CDR3 is CASSSVDGVNEQFF. The CDR3 DNA follows: TGTGCCAGCAGCTCAGTCGACGGAGTCAATGAGCAGTTCTTC.

V usage is TRBV18 and J usage is TRBJ1-6; the D is unclear. Germline CDR1 is KGHSH and CDR2 is LQKENI. The CDR3 spans 15 residues. The ends were cut back, 2 bases at V and 9 bases at J, with 14 bases in the middle. This chain's CDR3 is CASSPNLQLSSPLHF. CDR3 in DNA: TGTGCCAGCTCACCAAATCTGCAGTTAAGTTCACCCCTCCACTTT.

The V and J genes are TRBV19 and TRBJ2-5, with TRBD2 identical over 12 bases. J was trimmed by 2 bases and V by 6 bases; bases with no gene match: 7. The germline V gene has CDR1 LNHDA and CDR2 SQIVND (reference sequence). This CDR3 spans 16 amino acids. The CDR3 nucleotides are TGTGCCAGTAGCCCGGGACTAGCGGGTACACAAGAGACCCAGTACTTC. Protein: CASSPGLAGTQETQYF.

In this sample, this clone turned up once. The CDR3 region has the DNA TGCAGCGTGGCGGGGAAGTCCGGGGAGCTGTTTTTT. Its protein product is CSVAGKSGELFF. V is TRBV29-1 and J is TRBJ2-2; D is perhaps TRBD2 (6 bases). CDR1 is SQVTM, CDR2 ANQGSEA, per germline. The ends were cut back, 6 bases at V and 6 bases at J, with 11 bases in the middle. This CDR3 has 12 residues.

There are a few counts of this clone. The CDR3 DNA reads TGCAGCGTTCGTAATGAAAAACTGTTTTTT. Its protein product is CSVRNEKLFF. J is TRBJ1-4 and V is TRBV29-1, with D unresolved. Germline CDR1 is SQVTM and CDR2 is ANQGSEA. The CDR3 has 10 amino acids. The germline V and J ends were trimmed by 5 bases and 4 bases, with 2 bases remaining between them.

The chain combines TRBV5-6 with TRBJ2-2, with TRBD2 identical over 14 bases. CDR3 length: 19 amino acids. Germline CDR1 and CDR2: SGHDT and YYEEEE. J gave up 1 base and V 4 bases, and 9 bases lay outside the gene matches. The CDR3, as DNA: TGTGCCAGCAGCAAAATTAGGACTAGCGGGGGGCAGAACACCGGGGAGCTGTTTTTT. Translating gives CASSKIRTSGGQNTGELFF.

The chain links TRBV5-6 to TRBJ1-1; TRBD1 agrees at 10 bases. Germline V CDR1 and CDR2: SGHDT, YYEEEE. This CDR3 is built from 14 residues. Losses at the gene ends were 4 bases for V and 5 bases for J; bases not matched to a gene: 5. The CDR3: CASSLGQGTTEAFF. The DNA of the CDR3 is TGTGCCAGCAGCCTGGGACAGGGGACGACTGAAGCTTTCTTT.

This sequence joins TRBV11-2 and TRBJ1-6; possible D gene TRBD1, 6 bases. Looked up from germline, CDR1 is SGHAT and CDR2 is FQNNGV. The CDR3 is made up of 13 amino acids. V gave up 5 bases and J gave up 13 bases, with 15 bases separating them. CDR3 sequence reads: CASSEWAGVPLHF. CDR3 DNA sequence: TGTGCCAGCAGCGAGTGGGCAGGGGTCCCCCTCCACTTT.

J is TRBJ2-3 and V is TRBV7-2, with a tentative D call TRBD1 (5 bases). CDR1 is SGHTA and CDR2 is FQGNSA in the germline V gene. V was clipped by 1 base and J by 8 bases, with 10 bases between them. The CDR3 length is 13 residues. This chain's CDR3 is CASSLGGSGTQYF. The CDR3 DNA is TGTGCCAGCAGCTTAGGGGGCAGTGGTACGCAGTATTTT.